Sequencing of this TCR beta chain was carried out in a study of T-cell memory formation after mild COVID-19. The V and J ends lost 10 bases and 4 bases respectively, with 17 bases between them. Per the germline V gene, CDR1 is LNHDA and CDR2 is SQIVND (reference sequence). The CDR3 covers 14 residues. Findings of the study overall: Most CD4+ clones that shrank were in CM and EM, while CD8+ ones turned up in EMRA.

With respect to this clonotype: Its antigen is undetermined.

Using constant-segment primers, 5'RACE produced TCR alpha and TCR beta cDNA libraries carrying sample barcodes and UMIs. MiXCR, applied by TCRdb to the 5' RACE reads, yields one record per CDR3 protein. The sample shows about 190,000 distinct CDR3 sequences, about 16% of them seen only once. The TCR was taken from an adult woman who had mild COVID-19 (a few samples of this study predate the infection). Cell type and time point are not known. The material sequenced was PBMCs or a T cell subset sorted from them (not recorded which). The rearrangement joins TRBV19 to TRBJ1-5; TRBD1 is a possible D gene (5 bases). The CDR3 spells CATTGAGRNQPQHF. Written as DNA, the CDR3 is TGTGCCACCACCGGGGCAGGGAGAAATCAGCCCCAGCATTTT.